These T cell receptor beta chains were read from a single sample in a study of blood T cells in healthy people across ages. One entry per CDR3 protein results from TCRdb running MiXCR on the 5' RACE reads. The sample lists 540,000 or so distinct CDR3 sequences; around 24% were seen once. This same sample was also part of a study on T cells of mothers and their children.

The source material was blood. The receptors originated from a boy between 10 and 17 years old in good health. CDR3s include the opening cysteine and the closing phenylalanine or tryptophan.

TRBV28 CASSSRDRVTYEQYF
TRBV20-1 CSARDLAAGAFNEQFF
TRBV11-1 CASSRELSGGPFSGANVLTF
TRBV29-1 CSAADPGELFF
TRBV19 CASSMQSQPYEQYF
TRBV10-3 CAISERTSGGAGAYNEQFF
TRBV9 CASSVEASGTISTGELFF
TRBV4-1 CASSTRQATNEKLFF
TRBV12-5 CASVNEQFF
TRBV7-9 CASSWDSHIEQFF
TRBV20-1 CSAYRLPRTDTQYF
TRBV7-2 CASSLARGQVSSLFF
TRBV4-2 CASSVRVHTGELFF
TRBV18 CASSQKWDDSGGNEQFF
TRBV6-2/TRBV6-3 CASFRSGLGETQYF
TRBV12-3/TRBV12-4 CASRLLAGPETQYF
TRBV7-2 CASTVTGVAYNEQFF
TRBV10-3 CAISESAGVLYDEQFF
TRBV5-5 CASSFPQGAGDNEQFF
TRBV7-3 CASSITGAVPSYEQYF
TRBV20-1 CSARATGGDSPLHF
TRBV14 CASSPGRTSEQYF
TRBV4-2 CASSQVTSGVADTQYF
TRBV20-1 CSARDHGRSVYNEQFF
TRBV24-1 CATSDSGSSYNEQFF
TRBV29-1 CSVVPSNVQGYGYTF
TRBV2 CASTLSSYEQYF
TRBV5-5 CASSWDSATNEKLFF
TRBV19 CASSMVSQETQYF
TRBV6-1 CASNGFHPDTQYF
TRBV20-1 CSARDSPQWNSGRAIEQFF
TRBV7-9 CASSLVSSGPYEQYF
TRBV24-1 CATGDSLNTEAFF
TRBV27 CASSPVAGGQYNEQFF
TRBV5-1 CASSLRTAYEQYF
TRBV7-9 CASSLDHRGNQETQYF
TRBV3-1 CASSQGGTGSYEQYF